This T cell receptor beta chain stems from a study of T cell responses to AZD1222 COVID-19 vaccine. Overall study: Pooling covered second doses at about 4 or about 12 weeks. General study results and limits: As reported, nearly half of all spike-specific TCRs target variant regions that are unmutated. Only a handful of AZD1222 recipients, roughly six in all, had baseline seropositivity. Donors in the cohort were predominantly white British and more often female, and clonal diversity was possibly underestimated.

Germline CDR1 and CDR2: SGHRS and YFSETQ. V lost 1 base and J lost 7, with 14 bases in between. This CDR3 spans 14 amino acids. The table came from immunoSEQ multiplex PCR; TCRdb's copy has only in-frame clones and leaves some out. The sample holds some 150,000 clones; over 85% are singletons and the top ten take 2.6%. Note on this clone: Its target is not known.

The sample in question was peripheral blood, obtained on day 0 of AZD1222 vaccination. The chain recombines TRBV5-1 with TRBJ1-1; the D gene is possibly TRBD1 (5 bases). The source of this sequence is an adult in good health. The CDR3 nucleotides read TGCGCCAGCAGCTTGCGGGGTCAAGGGGATGAAGCTTTCTTT. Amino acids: CASSLRGQGDEAFF.